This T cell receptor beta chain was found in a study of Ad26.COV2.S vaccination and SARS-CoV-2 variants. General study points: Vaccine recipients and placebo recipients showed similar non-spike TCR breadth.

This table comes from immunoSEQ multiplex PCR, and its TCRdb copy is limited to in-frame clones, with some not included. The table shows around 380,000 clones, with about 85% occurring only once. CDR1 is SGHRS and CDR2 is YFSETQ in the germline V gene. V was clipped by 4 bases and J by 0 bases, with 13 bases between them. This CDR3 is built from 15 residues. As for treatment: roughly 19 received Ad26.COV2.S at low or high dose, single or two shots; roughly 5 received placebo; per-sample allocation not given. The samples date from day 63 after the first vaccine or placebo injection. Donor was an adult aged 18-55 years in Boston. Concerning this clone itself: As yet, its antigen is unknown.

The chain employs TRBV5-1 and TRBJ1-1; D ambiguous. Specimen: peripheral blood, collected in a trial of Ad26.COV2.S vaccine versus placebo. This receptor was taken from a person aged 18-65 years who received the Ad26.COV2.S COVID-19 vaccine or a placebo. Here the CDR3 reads CASSTLYGVNTEAFF. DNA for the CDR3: TGCGCCAGCAGCACACTGTACGGAGTGAACACTGAAGCTTTCTTT. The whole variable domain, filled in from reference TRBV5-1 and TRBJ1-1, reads KAGVTQTPRYLIKTRGQQVTLSCSPISGHRSVSWYQQTPGQGLQFLFEYFSETQRNKGNFPGRFSGRQFSNSRSEMNVSTLELGDSALYLCASSTLYGVNTEAFFGQGTRLTVV.